Below, 12 T cell receptor beta chains from the same sample are listed, as sequenced in a study of multiple sclerosis patients with progressive multifocal leukoencephalopathy. Some clones are missing from TCRdb's copy, which holds only in-frame ones; the method was immunoSEQ multiplex PCR. The sample has about 32,000 clones; about 91% are singletons. The sample's time point: before natalizumab initiation. The sample consisted of PBMCs. These receptors were obtained from a man aged 25-45 years with multiple sclerosis.

CDR3 DNA sequence: TGTGCCAGCACGCGCAGGATCTCTTCCTACGAGCAGTACGTC. It specifies CASTRRISSYEQYV. The chain combines TRBV2 with TRBJ2-7; D remains ambiguous. V was shortened by 7 bases and J by 1 base, with 14 bases between the two germline ends. The CDR3 is made up of 14 amino acids. Germline CDR1 is SNHLY and CDR2 is FYNNEI.

This clone was counted only a few times. The chain employs TRBV5-6 and TRBJ2-1; 7 bases are a match to TRBD1. J was trimmed by 3 bases and V by 3 bases; bases with no gene match: 12. This CDR3 has 17 amino acids. Germline values: CDR1 SGHDT, CDR2 YYEEEE. The CDR3 DNA reads TGTGCCAGCAGCTCCACAGGGCGGACAGGCTTCTACAATGAGCAGTTCTTC. Residues: CASSSTGRTGFYNEQFF.

The rearrangement uses TRBV15 and TRBJ2-5, with 7 positions matching TRBD1. The CDR3 has 15 residues. The germline V gene has CDR1 LNHNV and CDR2 YYDKDF (reference sequence). With V trimmed by 3 bases and J by 5 bases, 9 bases remained unmatched. CDR3: CATSSHLGRGETQYF. CDR3 nucleotides: TGTGCCACCAGCAGCCACCTGGGCAGGGGGGAGACCCAGTACTTC.

The chain employs TRBV25-1 and TRBJ1-2, with D tentatively TRBD1 (6 bases). The length of the CDR3 is 13 residues. With 5 bases removed from V and 3 bases from J, the gap between germline ends came to 10 bases. CDR1 is MGHDK, CDR2 SYGVNS, per germline. CDR3 bases: TGTGCCAGCAGTCTCACAGGGTACTATGGCTACACCTTC. Its translation: CASSLTGYYGYTF.

V gene TRBV5-6 combines with J gene TRBJ1-4; 11 bases are a match to TRBD1. This CDR3 is built from 14 residues. Germline lookup yields CDR1 SGHDT and CDR2 YYEEEE. Trimming cost V 3 bases and J 9 bases; bases outside gene matches: 4. The chain's CDR3 is CASSYWDRGKKLFF. Written as DNA, the CDR3 is TGTGCCAGCAGCTACTGGGACAGGGGGAAAAAACTGTTTTTT.

This sequence joins TRBV9 and TRBJ2-3; no clear D. CDR1 is SGDLS, CDR2 YYNGEE, per germline. The CDR3 length is 13 residues. With 3 bases removed from V and 2 bases from J, the gap between germline ends came to 7 bases. The CDR3 reads CASSGILTDTQYF. For the CDR3, the DNA is TGTGCCAGCAGCGGGATACTCACAGATACGCAGTATTTT.

This rearrangement joins TRBV13 to TRBJ2-1; D is unclear. The CDR3 totals 11 residues. The V end was cut by 6 bases, the J end by 9 bases, with 9 bases between. In germline, CDR1 is PRHDT, CDR2 FYEKMQ (reference sequence). As DNA, the CDR3 is TGTGCCAGCAGGGTTGTGAGTGAGCAGTTCTTC. Protein: CASRVVSEQFF.

The chain uses TRBV10-3 and TRBJ2-2, with D possibly matching TRBD2 (5 bases). V was shortened by 2 bases and J by 6 bases, with 10 bases between the two germline ends. CDR3 length equals 14 residues. The V gene's germline CDR1 is ENHRY and CDR2 SYGVKD. CDR3 region: CAISESGRAGELFF. CDR3 DNA: TGTGCCATCAGTGAGAGTGGGAGAGCCGGGGAGCTGTTTTTT.

This clone was seen a few times. V is TRBV9 and J is TRBJ2-5, with 15 bases fitting TRBD2. CDR3 size: 18 residues. In germline, CDR1 is SGDLS, CDR2 YYNGEE. The J segment lost 4 bases and the V segment lost 0 bases, leaving 7 bases of the junction unmatched. The CDR3 nucleotides are TGTGCCAGCAGCGTAGACGGGACTAGCGGGAGGTGGGGAGAGACCCAGTACTTC. It is translated as CASSVDGTSGRWGETQYF.

This clone is a singleton in its sample. The genes are TRBV9 and TRBJ2-3; 11 bases agree with TRBD1. This CDR3 spans 18 amino acids. V was pared by 2 bases and J by 3 bases, with 11 bases of the junction left unmatched. The germline gives CDR1 SGDLS, CDR2 YYNGEE. This CDR3 reads CASSVPGTGGLVTDTQYF. The CDR3 DNA reads TGTGCCAGCAGCGTCCCCGGGACAGGGGGTCTGGTAACAGATACGCAGTATTTT.

This chain joins TRBV4-1 and TRBJ2-5; a possible D gene is TRBD2 (5 bases). Germline V lookup: CDR1 MGHRA, CDR2 YSYEKL. Trimming shortened V by 5 bases and J by 5 bases, and 12 bases separated the two germline ends. The CDR3 totals 13 residues. The CDR3 is CASSLGRKETQYF. For the CDR3, the DNA is TGCGCCAGCAGCTTGGGGAGAAAGGAGACCCAGTACTTC.

The V gene is TRBV5-6, the J gene TRBJ2-3, with a tentative D call TRBD1 (5 bases). Germline assignment: CDR1 SGHDT and CDR2 YYEEEE. V lost 0 bases, J lost 4 bases, and 18 bases lay in between. There are 17 residues in the CDR3. The DNA for the CDR3 is TGTGCCAGCAGCTTGGATCCCGCAGGGTTTTCCCCAGATACGCAGTATTTT. It is translated as CASSLDPAGFSPDTQYF. The variable domain in full, completed from reference TRBV5-6 and TRBJ2-3, reads DAGVTQSPTHLIKTRGQQVTLRCSPKSGHDTVSWYQQALGQGPQFIFQYYEEEERQRGNFPDRFSGHQFPNYSSELNVNALLLGDSALYLCASSLDPAGFSPDTQYFGPGTRLTVL.